The present entry profiles one TCR beta chain with its context. The data were taken from a study of early T cells in non-severe SARS-CoV-2 infection. The CDR3 extends over 15 amino acids. V was cut by 2 bases and J by 5 bases, with 15 bases left in between. Unique molecular identifier tags were affixed to discrete cDNA molecules. TCRdb independently ran MiXCR on the 5' RACE reads; one entry per CDR3 protein. The sample holds 45,000 or so distinct CDR3 sequences; under 13% are singletons and the top ten take around 9.8%. The clonotype comes from an adult who was a healthcare worker with PCR-confirmed SARS-CoV-2 infection or an uninfected control (not recorded which). The genes are TRBV12-3 or TRBV12-4 and TRBJ1-1; possible D gene TRBD1, 6 bases. What was sequenced was whole blood. DNA for the CDR3: TGTGCCAGCAGTTTAAACCCCTCAAGGGGGACTGAAGCTTTCTTT. It yields the protein CASSLNPSRGTEAFF.